These 24 T cell receptor beta chains were sequenced from one sample in a study of beta chain features in type 1 diabetes. Investigators reverse transcribed all isolated RNA, so they sequenced expressed TCRB transcripts. Clones were read by immunoSEQ multiplex PCR, and TCRdb kept only the in-frame ones, dropping some. The data contain about 250,000 clones, 11% to 15% of them singletons. Sequences were obtained from naive CD4+ T cells from blood. The receptors were gathered from a woman between 40 and 50 years old in good health.

This chain uses TRBV28 with TRBJ2-2; 8 nucleotides agree with TRBD1. Germline V CDR1 and CDR2: MDHEN, SYDVKM. This CDR3 has 15 amino acids. V lost 6 bases and J lost 6; bases outside the gene matches: 9. This chain's CDR3 is CASSPWDRKSGELFF. The CDR3 nucleotides read TGTGCCAGCAGCCCTTGGGACAGGAAGTCCGGGGAGCTGTTTTTT.

The CDR3 here is CASSVGDRVGENIQYF. The CDR3 region has the DNA TGTGCCAGCAGCGTAGGGGACAGGGTGGGGGAAAACATTCAGTACTTC. The genes are TRBV9 and TRBJ2-4; the match to TRBD1 covers 9 bases. Germline V gives CDR1 SGDLS, CDR2 YYNGEE. The CDR3 sequence is 16 residues long. V was pared by 0 bases and J by 5 bases, with 6 bases of the junction left unmatched. Complete variable domain (other parts from reference TRBV9 and TRBJ2-4): DSGVTQTPKHLITATGQRVTLRCSPRSGDLSVYWYQQSLDQGLQFLIQYYNGEERAKGNILERFSAQQFPDLHSELNLSSLELGDSALYFCASSVGDRVGENIQYFGAGTRLSVL.

The sample holds a few counts of this clone. CDR3 nucleotide sequence: TGCAGCGTTGGTCTTGCGGGACAGGGGGTGGAGTACTTC. This translates into CSVGLAGQGVEYF. J is TRBJ2-7 and V is TRBV29-1, with TRBD1 matching 11 bases. This CDR3 region has 13 residues. Looked up from germline, CDR1 is SQVTM and CDR2 is ANQGSEA. The ends lost 4 bases at V and 11 bases at J; junction bases unmatched: 10.

The chain carries TRBV10-2 and TRBJ2-1, with 10 bases matching TRBD1. The germline gives CDR1 WSHSY, CDR2 SAAADI. Unmatched junction bases numbered 3, after V lost 6 bases and J lost 4 bases. CDR3 length equals 14 residues. The CDR3 DNA reads as TGCGCCAGCAGGACAGGGGGCGGGTACAATGAGCAGTTCTTC. This translates into CASRTGGGYNEQFF.

This clone was seen more than once but under ten times. This chain connects TRBV9 to TRBJ2-3; possible D gene TRBD2, 6 bases. The V and J ends lost 10 bases and 6 bases respectively, with 9 bases between them. The CDR3 has 10 amino acids. Per germline, CDR1 SGDLS and CDR2 YYNGEE. CDR3 amino acids: CASAGDTQYF. CDR3 nucleotide sequence: TGTGCCTCGGCGGGGGATACGCAGTATTTT.

The chain links TRBV7-9 to TRBJ2-7; 9 nucleotides agree with TRBD1. The CDR3 has 17 amino acids. Germline CDR1 SEHNR, CDR2 FQNEAQ (reference sequence). V shed 3 bases, J shed 2 bases, and the junction held 11 bases outside the gene matches. The CDR3 DNA sequence: TGTGCCAGCAGCTTCCAAACAGGGGGCGATTCGACCTACGAGCAGTACTTC. This encodes CASSFQTGGDSTYEQYF.

The chain recombines TRBV5-6 with TRBJ1-2, with TRBD1 matching over 7 bases. Germline values: CDR1 SGHDT, CDR2 YYEEEE. CDR3 length: 15 amino acids. The V segment lost 0 bases and the J segment 4 bases; nucleotides outside the gene matches: 6. CDR3 loop: CASSLGAAGGYGYTF. Here the CDR3 DNA reads TGTGCCAGCAGCTTGGGGGCGGCAGGGGGCTATGGCTACACCTTC. Together with reference TRBV5-6 and TRBJ1-2, the CDR3 gives the full variable domain: DAGVTQSPTHLIKTRGQQVTLRCSPKSGHDTVSWYQQALGQGPQFIFQYYEEEERQRGNFPDRFSGHQFPNYSSELNVNALLLGDSALYLCASSLGAAGGYGYTFGSGTRLTVV.

Only a few counts were recorded for this clone. J is TRBJ2-5 and V is TRBV19; 8 positions match TRBD1. CDR3 length: 15 amino acids. Looked up from germline, CDR1 is LNHDA and CDR2 is SQIVND (reference sequence). Losses at the gene ends were 6 bases for V and 3 bases for J; bases not matched to a gene: 9. The CDR3 reads CASSKQGDGKETQYF. The CDR3, as DNA: TGTGCCAGTAGCAAACAGGGGGACGGTAAAGAGACCCAGTACTTC.

This chain connects TRBV2 to TRBJ2-2, with TRBD2 as a possible D gene (6 bases). V lost 8 bases and J lost 6, with 16 bases in between. The CDR3 runs 14 residues. Germline V CDR1 and CDR2: SNHLY, FYNNEI. CDR3 sequence: CASGRRHNSGELFF. The CDR3 bases are TGTGCCAGCGGGAGGAGACATAATTCCGGGGAGCTGTTTTTT.

V and J are TRBV5-1 and TRBJ1-5; D unclear. Trimming left V 0 bases short and J 9 bases short, with 13 bases between. This CDR3 comprises 14 residues. Germline V gene sequence: CDR1 SGHRS, CDR2 YFSETQ. CDR3 DNA: TGCGCCAGCAGCTTGGGAGGGCCTTGGGGGCCCCAGCATTTT. This sequence encodes CASSLGGPWGPQHF.

The chain uses TRBV6-6 and TRBJ1-2, with D tentatively TRBD1 (5 bases). Trimming shortened V by 2 bases and J by 3 bases, and 13 bases separated the two germline ends. Looked up from germline, CDR1 is MNHNY and CDR2 is SVGAGI (reference sequence). The CDR3 loop spans 15 amino acids. The CDR3 bases are TGTGCCAGCAGTTACGCCAGGGCAGGACACTATGGCTACACCTTC. This gives the protein CASSYARAGHYGYTF.

This sequence joins TRBV9 and TRBJ1-5, with D possibly matching TRBD1 (5 bases). The CDR3 has 15 residues. Germline V gene lookup returns CDR1 SGDLS and CDR2 YYNGEE. Trimming removed 4 bases at V and 5 bases at J, with 16 bases between. The DNA for the CDR3 is TGTGCCAGCAGCCCCACTCAGGGTTCCCATCAGCCCCAGCATTTT. Protein product: CASSPTQGSHQPQHF.

The genes are TRBV5-1 and TRBJ1-1, with D perhaps matching TRBD1 (6 bases). CDR3 length equals 14 residues. V was cut by 4 bases and J by 1 base, with 11 bases left in between. From germline, CDR1 is SGHRS and CDR2 YFSETQ. CDR3 sequence (DNA): TGCGCCAGCAGCCGGGAGGGGGGGAACACTGAAGCTTTCTTT. It codes for CASSREGGNTEAFF.

This clone was found a few times. The chain links TRBV9 to TRBJ2-7; 10 bases match TRBD2. The germline gives CDR1 SGDLS, CDR2 YYNGEE. V lost 4 bases and J lost 2; bases outside the gene matches: 6. The CDR3 extends over 15 amino acids. The CDR3 protein is CASSPTSGAPYEQYF. CDR3 nucleotide sequence: TGTGCCAGCAGCCCCACTAGCGGGGCCCCCTACGAGCAGTACTTC.

In its sample, this clone was seen a few times. The V call is TRBV20-1, the J call TRBJ2-7, with D hard to call. This CDR3 region has 10 residues. V shed 2 bases and J shed 6 bases, with 5 bases lying between them. Germline CDR1 reads DFQATT; CDR2 reads SNEGSKA (reference sequence). The CDR3 is CSARSFEQYF. The CDR3 DNA is TGCAGTGCTAGATCGTTCGAGCAGTACTTC.

The rearrangement uses TRBV11-2 and TRBJ2-5; 15 bases map to TRBD2. V shed 5 bases and J 8 bases; nucleotides not matched to a gene: 6. There are 15 residues in the CDR3. Germline CDR1 and CDR2: SGHAT and FQNNGV. The CDR3 nucleotides are TGTGCCAGCAGCACCGGACTAGCGGGGGGGGTTACCCAGTACTTC. It encodes CASSTGLAGGVTQYF.

V is TRBV7-2 and J is TRBJ1-4; no reliable D call. V was shortened by 4 bases and J by 8 bases, with 8 bases between the two germline ends. Germline values: CDR1 SGHTA, CDR2 FQGNSA. The CDR3 consists of 12 residues. The CDR3 coding sequence is TGTGCCAGCAGCTCGACACACGAAAAACTGTTTTTT. The encoded protein is CASSSTHEKLFF.

The genes are TRBV11-2 and TRBJ2-5, with D perhaps TRBD2 (5 bases). The CDR3 contains 14 residues. CDR1 and CDR2 (germline): SGHAT, FQNNGV. The V end lost 5 bases, the J end lost 5 bases, and 15 bases lay between the germline ends. The CDR3 is CASSPGLTGETQYF. The CDR3 DNA reads TGTGCCAGCAGCCCCGGGCTCACGGGGGAGACCCAGTACTTC. Using reference TRBV11-2 and TRBJ2-5 for the parts outside the CDR3, the full variable domain is EAGVAQSPRYKIIEKRQSVAFWCNPISGHATLYWYQQILGQGPKLLIQFQNNGVVDDSQLPKDRFSAERLKGVDSTLKIQPAKLEDSAVYLCASSPGLTGETQYFGPGTRLLVL.

This chain uses TRBV18 with TRBJ2-7; D may be TRBD1 (6 bases). CDR1 KGHSH and CDR2 LQKENI come from the germline V gene. Trimming took 4 bases from V and 0 from J, leaving 10 bases between them. The CDR3 is 14 amino acids. CDR3 amino acids: CASSLRDTSYEQYF. CDR3 in DNA: TGTGCCAGCTCACTAAGGGACACCTCCTACGAGCAGTACTTC.

The genes are TRBV6-4 and TRBJ1-2; the match to TRBD1 covers 8 bases. There are 14 residues in the CDR3. Germline V gene sequence: CDR1 MRHNA, CDR2 SNTAGT. J was trimmed by 5 bases and V by 2 bases; bases with no gene match: 4. The CDR3 DNA follows: TGTGCCAGCAGTGACCCCGGACAGGGTTATGGCTACACCTTC. Its protein is CASSDPGQGYGYTF.

As regards this clone: One end of the junction does not line up with germline, which may come from a read error. The chain combines TRBV4-3 with TRBJ2-5, with TRBD2 identical over 10 bases. The CDR3 is 17 amino acids. Germline V CDR1 and CDR2: LGHNA, YSLEER. Here the CDR3 DNA reads TGCGCCAGCAGCCAAGACCCAGCGGGGGGGCTCCAAGAGACCCGGTACTTC. It is translated as CASSQDPAGGLQETRYF.

The CDR3, as DNA: TGTGCTAGTGGTTTGGTACGGGAACGGCAGTTCTTC. Amino acids: CASGLVRERQFF. This chain connects TRBV12-5 to TRBJ2-1; possible D gene TRBD2, 5 bases. The V gene lost 0 bases and the J gene lost 12 bases, with 9 bases spanning the gap. The CDR3 extends over 12 amino acids. The germline V gene has CDR1 LGHNT and CDR2 FRNRAP.

The chain links TRBV6-5 to TRBJ1-5; perhaps TRBD1 as D (5 bases). CDR3 length: 14 amino acids. Germline V gene data show CDR1 as MNHEY and CDR2 as SVGAGI. V was clipped by 4 bases and J by 4 bases, with 11 bases between them. The CDR3 nucleotides are TGTGCCAGCAGTTGGGGAGGGGAAAATCAGCCCCAGCATTTT. As protein: CASSWGGENQPQHF.

The genes are TRBV2 and TRBJ1-1; D perhaps matches TRBD1 (5 bases). Trimming pared 2 bases from V and 0 bases from J, leaving 13 bases between. The CDR3 contains 16 residues. Germline V gives CDR1 SNHLY, CDR2 FYNNEI. CDR3 DNA sequence: TGTGCCAGCAGTGAATTTGGGACTGAGATGAACACTGAAGCTTTCTTT. Translating it yields CASSEFGTEMNTEAFF.